A single sample gave rise to the 24 T cell receptor beta chains below, sequenced in a study of shared clonotypes between healthy human individuals. Sequencing used immunoSEQ multiplex PCR; TCRdb keeps in-frame clones, though not all of them. This table has a few hundred thousand clones, around 67% appearing once. Sequenced material: memory CD4+ T cells sorted from blood. Subset in this sample: CD45RA-negative fraction. The receptors derive from a man aged 25-40 years in good health.

In this sample, this clone turned up many times. The chain links TRBV11-2 to TRBJ1-1; no definite D call. The CDR3 sequence is 14 residues long. Trimming stripped 5 bases from V and 1 base from J, with 11 bases between. Germline V CDR1 and CDR2: SGHAT, FQNNGV. The CDR3 protein is CASSRGRANTEAFF. The CDR3 DNA reads TGTGCCAGCAGCCGAGGACGGGCGAACACTGAAGCTTTCTTT.

The chain carries TRBV28 and TRBJ1-1; TRBD1 is a possible D gene (6 bases). The CDR3 extends over 17 amino acids. Germline CDR1 MDHEN, CDR2 SYDVKM. Trimming stripped 3 bases from V and 1 base from J, with 18 bases between. The CDR3 here is CASSLGAGVSGNTEAFF. The CDR3, as DNA: TGTGCCAGCAGTTTGGGGGCGGGTGTGTCTGGGAACACTGAAGCTTTCTTT.

V gene TRBV4-3 combines with J gene TRBJ2-7, with TRBD2 matching over 9 bases. There are 14 residues in the CDR3. Germline V gene lookup returns CDR1 LGHNA and CDR2 YSLEER. The J segment lost 8 bases and the V segment lost 0 bases, leaving 5 bases of the junction unmatched. CDR3 protein: CASSQEGLAGQQYF. DNA of the CDR3: TGCGCCAGCAGCCAAGAAGGGCTAGCGGGGCAGCAGTACTTC.

This clone was detected only a few times. This chain links TRBV2 with TRBJ1-5, with 7 nucleotides matching TRBD1. CDR3 length: 15 amino acids. The V segment lost 3 bases and the J segment 3 bases; nucleotides outside the gene matches: 5. Germline assignment: CDR1 SNHLY and CDR2 FYNNEI. In DNA form, the CDR3 reads TGTGCCAGCAGTGACAGGGGGGGGGACAATCAGCCCCAGCATTTT. Protein sequence: CASSDRGGDNQPQHF.

There are a few counts of this clone. The J gene is TRBJ2-3, the V gene TRBV7-2; 12 positions match TRBD2. The trim removed 5 bases at V and 6 bases at J, leaving 15 bases unmatched. Germline CDR1 is SGHTA and CDR2 is FQGNSA. CDR3 length: 18 amino acids. CDR3 sequence (DNA): TGTGCCAGCAGCCGACATAGGACTAGCGGGACCTCCGCGGATACGCAGTATTTT. It is translated as CASSRHRTSGTSADTQYF.

V gene TRBV2 combines with J gene TRBJ2-3; perhaps TRBD2 as D (6 bases). The V gene lost 4 bases and the J gene lost 2 bases, with 16 bases spanning the gap. CDR1 and CDR2 (germline): SNHLY, FYNNEI. CDR3 length: 16 residues. The CDR3 is CASSALTSSNTDTQYF. The CDR3 DNA follows: TGTGCCAGCAGTGCTCTGACTAGTTCAAACACAGATACGCAGTATTTT.

In this sample, this clone turned up once. V usage is TRBV7-2 and J usage is TRBJ2-7; D possibly uses TRBD1 or TRBD2 (5 bases each). The V end was cut by 5 bases, the J end by 3 bases, with 17 bases between. Germline V gene data show CDR1 as SGHTA and CDR2 as FQGNSA. The CDR3 extends over 15 amino acids. The CDR3 is CASSDNGAPGYEQYF. DNA of the CDR3: TGTGCCAGCAGCGATAACGGGGCCCCGGGCTACGAGCAGTACTTC.

This clone was detected many times. The chain employs TRBV27 and TRBJ2-1; 8 bases fit TRBD2. The junction had 11 bases not matched to a gene; V was cut back by 4 bases and J by 9 bases. The CDR3 contains 15 residues. Germline CDR1 is MNHEY and CDR2 is SMNVEV (reference sequence). The CDR3 here is CASSSSGLALGEQFF. The CDR3 DNA reads TGTGCCAGCAGTTCTTCCGGACTAGCTTTGGGTGAGCAGTTCTTC.

The chain carries TRBV9 and TRBJ1-4, with 9 bases that match TRBD1. The CDR3 consists of 16 residues. After removal of 3 bases from V and 6 bases from J, the junction contained 9 bases not matched to a gene. The V gene's germline CDR1 is SGDLS and CDR2 YYNGEE. DNA for the CDR3: TGTGCCAGCAGCGGGGGATACGGACAGGGGCATGAAAAACTGTTTTTT. Its translation is CASSGGYGQGHEKLFF.

For this clone: Other DNA sequences in the sample encode the same CDR3. This chain connects TRBV9 to TRBJ1-5; D gene ambiguous. Per the germline V gene, CDR1 is SGDLS and CDR2 is YYNGEE. CDR3 length equals 13 residues. The V gene lost 2 bases and the J gene lost 4 bases, with 7 bases spanning the gap. The CDR3 bases are TGTGCCAGCAGCGTGGGAGAAAATCAGCCCCAGCATTTT. Translating gives CASSVGENQPQHF.

The chain recombines TRBV28 with TRBJ1-5, with D possibly TRBD1 on 5 matching bases. V dropped 5 bases and J dropped 2 bases, with 13 bases sitting between them. Germline values: CDR1 MDHEN, CDR2 SYDVKM. CDR3 length: 15 residues. The chain's CDR3 is CASSESRVGNQPQHF. DNA of the CDR3: TGTGCCAGCAGTGAAAGCAGGGTCGGCAATCAGCCCCAGCATTTT.

V is TRBV27 and J is TRBJ2-2; TRBD1 matches at 9 bases. Trimming removed 7 bases from V and 5 bases from J; junction bases left unmatched: 5. This CDR3 has 14 amino acids. Germline-derived CDR1 and CDR2 are MNHEY and SMNVEV (reference sequence). The CDR3 here is CASTTGGRTGELFF. In nucleotides, the CDR3 is TGTGCCAGCACGACAGGGGGACGGACCGGGGAGCTGTTTTTT.

This chain uses TRBV19 with TRBJ1-1; 8 positions agree with TRBD1. From germline, CDR1 is LNHDA and CDR2 SQIVND (reference sequence). This CDR3 has 14 amino acids. J gave up 7 bases and V 2 bases, and 6 bases lay outside the gene matches. DNA of the CDR3: TGTGCCAGTAGTATATCCAGGGGGCAAAGTGAAGCTTTCTTT. It specifies CASSISRGQSEAFF.

The V call is TRBV7-8, the J call TRBJ1-5; no definite D call. The CDR3 totals 16 residues. The V and J ends lost 5 bases and 3 bases respectively, with 17 bases between them. CDR1 SGHVS and CDR2 FQNEAQ come from the germline V gene. The CDR3 nucleotides read TGTGCCAGCAGCCGTGTGGGCGGACTCTCCAATCAGCCCCAGCATTTT. Translated, it gives CASSRVGGLSNQPQHF. Filled out from reference TRBV7-8 and TRBJ1-5, the complete variable domain reads GAGVSQSPRYKVAKRGQDVALRCDPISGHVSLFWYQQALGQGPEFLTYFQNEAQLDKSGLPSDRFFAERPEGSVSTLKIQRTQQEDSAVYLCASSRVGGLSNQPQHFGDGTRLSIL.

This sequence joins TRBV7-6 and TRBJ2-2; 9 bases are a match to TRBD1. Germline CDR1 and CDR2: SGHVS and FNYEAQ. Germline trimming cut 5 bases from V and 5 bases from J; bases unmatched to any gene: 6. The CDR3 consists of 15 residues. The CDR3 DNA sequence: TGTGCCAGCAGCAGGGGGGACAGGGAAACCGGGGAGCTGTTTTTT. Translation: CASSRGDRETGELFF.

The chain employs TRBV19 and TRBJ1-1, with no clear D. V was clipped by 6 bases and J by 3 bases, with 14 bases between them. Germline V lookup: CDR1 LNHDA, CDR2 SQIVND (reference sequence). The CDR3 totals 14 residues. CDR3 sequence (DNA): TGTGCCAGTAGCGAAAGAGGTTTTTACACTGAAGCTTTCTTT. It specifies CASSERGFYTEAFF.

The rearrangement uses TRBV6-6 and TRBJ1-2, with D perhaps matching TRBD1 (5 bases). The germline gives CDR1 MNHNY, CDR2 SVGAGI (reference sequence). The germline V and J ends were trimmed by 7 bases and 5 bases, with 14 bases remaining between them. This CDR3 spans 13 amino acids. CDR3 sequence (DNA): TGTGCCAGCAACCCGGCAGGGAGATATGGCTACACCTTC. Residues: CASNPAGRYGYTF.

The chain is built from TRBV5-1 and TRBJ2-1, with 10 bases identical to TRBD1. The germline V gene encodes CDR1 SGHRS and CDR2 YFSETQ. V lost 4 bases to trimming and J lost 3 bases; unmatched junction nucleotides: 10. CDR3 size: 17 residues. The CDR3 DNA reads as TGCGCCAGCAGCCACTCTCTTGGACAGGGGGACTACAATGAGCAGTTCTTC. Translated, it gives CASSHSLGQGDYNEQFF.

The V and J genes are TRBV10-1 and TRBJ2-1; TRBD2 agrees at 12 bases. Per the germline V gene, CDR1 is WNHNN and CDR2 is SYGVQD (reference sequence). V was pared by 3 bases and J by 5 bases, with 2 bases of the junction left unmatched. This CDR3 has 15 amino acids. The CDR3 nucleotides are TGCGCCAGCAGTGACAGGACTAGCGGGAACAATGAGCAGTTCTTC. It yields the protein CASSDRTSGNNEQFF.

The V call is TRBV30, the J call TRBJ1-1, with D perhaps matching TRBD1 (5 bases). Deletions cut 2 bases from V and 3 bases from J, with 16 bases between. The CDR3 sequence is 15 residues long. Germline V gene data show CDR1 as GTSNPN and CDR2 as SVGIG (reference sequence). CDR3 DNA sequence: TGTGCCTGGAGTCGCCGAAGGGGTGGGGACACTGAAGCTTTCTTT. Translating gives CAWSRRRGGDTEAFF.

This clone was seen a handful of times. The chain has TRBV28 and TRBJ2-2; TRBD2 aligns across 8 bases. With 2 bases clipped from V and 5 bases from J, the junction kept 7 bases outside the gene matches. Per germline, CDR1 MDHEN and CDR2 SYDVKM. CDR3 length: 16 amino acids. The CDR3: CASSLHGTSRTGELFF. In nucleotides, the CDR3 is TGTGCCAGCAGTTTACACGGGACTAGTCGGACCGGGGAGCTGTTTTTT.

This chain connects TRBV5-6 to TRBJ2-3; D is unclear. V dropped 0 bases and J dropped 6 bases, with 17 bases sitting between them. Germline CDR1 SGHDT, CDR2 YYEEEE. This CDR3 is built from 16 residues. The CDR3 protein is CASSLDAGVTRDTQYF. The CDR3 bases are TGTGCCAGCAGCTTGGACGCCGGAGTCACACGGGATACGCAGTATTTT.

This chain uses TRBV29-1 with TRBJ2-5, with TRBD1 matching 7 bases. CDR1 is SQVTM and CDR2 is ANQGSEA in the germline V gene. J gave up 7 bases and V 5 bases, and 13 bases lay outside the gene matches. CDR3 length: 14 residues. The CDR3 sequence: CSVSGTVKSLTQYF. CDR3 coding DNA: TGCAGCGTTTCCGGGACAGTCAAGAGTTTGACCCAGTACTTC.

The chain joins TRBV5-1 to TRBJ2-7; D is perhaps TRBD2 (5 bases). This CDR3 comprises 15 residues. From germline, CDR1 is SGHRS and CDR2 YFSETQ. V shed 6 bases and J shed 2 bases, with 18 bases lying between them. This CDR3 reads CASNPGKILTYEQYF. CDR3 nucleotide sequence: TGCGCCAGCAACCCGGGGAAGATCTTAACCTACGAGCAGTACTTC. The full variable domain, completed using reference TRBV5-1 and TRBJ2-7, is KAGVTQTPRYLIKTRGQQVTLSCSPISGHRSVSWYQQTPGQGLQFLFEYFSETQRNKGNFPGRFSGRQFSNSRSEMNVSTLELGDSALYLCASNPGKILTYEQYFGPGTRLTVT.